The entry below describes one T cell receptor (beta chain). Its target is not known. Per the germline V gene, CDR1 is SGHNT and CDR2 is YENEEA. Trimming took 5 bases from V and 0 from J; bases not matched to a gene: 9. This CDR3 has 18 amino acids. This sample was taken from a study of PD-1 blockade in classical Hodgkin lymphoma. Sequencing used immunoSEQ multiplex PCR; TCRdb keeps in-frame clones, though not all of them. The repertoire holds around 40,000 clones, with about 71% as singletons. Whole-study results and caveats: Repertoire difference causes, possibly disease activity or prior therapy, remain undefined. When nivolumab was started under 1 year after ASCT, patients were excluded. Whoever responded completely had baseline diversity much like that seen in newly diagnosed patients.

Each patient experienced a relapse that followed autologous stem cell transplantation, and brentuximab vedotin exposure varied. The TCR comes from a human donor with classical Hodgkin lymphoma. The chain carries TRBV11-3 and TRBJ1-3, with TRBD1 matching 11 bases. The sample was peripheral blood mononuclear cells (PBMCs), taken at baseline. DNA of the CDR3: TGTGCCAGCAGCCCAGGGACAGGGGGTCCAAACTCTGGAAACACCATATATTTT. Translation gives CASSPGTGGPNSGNTIYF.